The present TCR beta chain was sequenced within a study of blood T cells in healthy people across ages. The study, taken as a whole, reports: Per million T cells, the diversity of TCR beta decreased roughly linearly as age advanced. Naive CD4+ cell counts and diversity both ran higher in long-lived than in aged donors.

Between the trimmed V and J ends, which lost 3 bases and 3 bases, there was a span of 16 bases. The CDR3 is 16 residues long. Through a sample-barcoded 5' primer and a J-beta primer mix, a second PCR was run for 7 to 11 cycles. TCRdb used MiXCR to reprocess the 5' RACE reads, holding one entry per CDR3 protein. The sample contains 1.5 million or so distinct CDR3 sequences, under 55% of which appear only once. This clonotype was detected a few times. Antigen unknown. The J gene is TRBJ2-3, the V gene TRBV12-3 or TRBV12-4; D might be TRBD1 (6 bases). Source material: blood. The sequence derives from a woman between 18 and 29 years old in good health. The CDR3 DNA reads as TGTGCCAGCAGTTTTGGTGGGACATCACCGACAGATACGCAGTATTTT. This gives the protein CASSFGGTSPTDTQYF.